Each of the 30 T cell receptor beta chains below was sequenced from the same sample in a study of OX40 agonist ivuxolimab in advanced cancers. Data came from immunoSEQ multiplex PCR; TCRdb stores just in-frame clones and leaves some out. The data hold some 77,000 clones, with 87% observed a single time. The sequencing here drew on CD4+ or CD8+ T cells sorted from blood, taken in a trial of the OX40 agonist ivuxolimab. Receptors originate from an adult with an advanced solid tumor such as melanoma, head and neck, liver or kidney cancer.

This clone came up a few times. The chain links TRBV5-1 to TRBJ1-1; weak D call: TRBD1 (5 bases). The V end lost 0 bases, the J end lost 6 bases, and 15 bases lay between the germline ends. The CDR3 covers 15 residues. Germline V lookup: CDR1 SGHRS, CDR2 YFSETQ. CDR3 sequence (DNA): TGCGCCAGCAGCTTGGTTCTGGGGGAGAGGGCTGAAGCTTTCTTT. Protein product: CASSLVLGERAEAFF.

The chain is built from TRBV7-2 and TRBJ2-3; D gene uncertain. Germline CDR1 SGHTA, CDR2 FQGNSA. The ends were cut back, 4 bases at V and 1 base at J, with 9 bases in the middle. The CDR3 is made up of 14 amino acids. CDR3 DNA: TGTGCCAGCAGCTCCGGTCAGGGCACAGATACGCAGTATTTT. Translation: CASSSGQGTDTQYF.

This chain joins TRBV30 and TRBJ2-3; the match to TRBD2 covers 15 bases. V dropped 2 bases and J dropped 6; count of bases not matched to a gene: 9. The CDR3 length is 17 residues. CDR1 is GTSNPN, CDR2 SVGIG, per germline (reference sequence). The CDR3 sequence: CAWSPPGLAGGGDTQYF. CDR3 bases: TGTGCCTGGAGTCCTCCGGGACTAGCGGGGGGTGGGGATACGCAGTATTTT.

The chain recombines TRBV5-1 with TRBJ2-2; TRBD2 aligns across 11 bases. This CDR3 is built from 17 residues. Trimming took 3 bases from V and 2 from J; bases not matched to a gene: 6. Germline CDR1 and CDR2: SGHRS and YFSETQ. The CDR3 reads CASSWGLAVVNTGELFF. The DNA for the CDR3 is TGCGCCAGCAGCTGGGGACTAGCGGTCGTTAACACCGGGGAGCTGTTTTTT.

This clone was seen just once. The J gene is TRBJ1-5, the V gene TRBV30, with 7 bases lining up with TRBD1. The CDR3 runs 13 residues. V lost 5 bases, J lost 3 bases, and 4 bases stayed unmatched. The germline CDR1 and CDR2 sequences are GTSNPN and SVGIG (reference sequence). CDR3 nucleotides: TGTGCCTGGGCAGGGGGAGACAATCAGCCCCAGCATTTT. Translation: CAWAGGDNQPQHF.

The chain links TRBV5-5 to TRBJ1-6; D uncertain. Trimming took 5 bases from V and 5 from J, leaving 11 bases between them. The CDR3 has 14 amino acids. Germline V gene sequence: CDR1 SGHKS, CDR2 YYEKEE (reference sequence). Here the CDR3 reads CASRMQVDNSPLHF. The DNA of the CDR3 is TGTGCCAGCAGAATGCAGGTAGATAATTCACCCCTCCACTTT.

The chain has TRBV5-5 and TRBJ1-5; possibly TRBD1 for D (5 bases). The germline V gene has CDR1 SGHKS and CDR2 YYEKEE (reference sequence). The CDR3 is 16 residues long. Trimming shortened V by 0 bases and J by 2 bases, and 12 bases separated the two germline ends. Here the CDR3 DNA reads TGTGCCAGCAGCTTGGCCGGGAGAGGGGGCAATCAGCCCCAGCATTTT. Its protein is CASSLAGRGGNQPQHF. Complete variable domain (other parts from reference TRBV5-5 and TRBJ1-5): DAGVTQSPTHLIKTRGQQVTLRCSPISGHKSVSWYQQVLGQGPQFIFQYYEKEERGRGNFPDRFSARQFPNYSSELNVNALLLGDSALYLCASSLAGRGGNQPQHFGDGTRLSIL.

The chain joins TRBV19 to TRBJ2-7; 7 bases are shared with TRBD1. The ends lost 6 bases at V and 0 bases at J; junction bases unmatched: 14. The germline V gene encodes CDR1 LNHDA and CDR2 SQIVND (reference sequence). There are 17 residues in the CDR3. The CDR3 loop reads CASSHEGALSGSYEQYF. CDR3 sequence (DNA): TGTGCCAGTAGCCACGAGGGGGCTTTAAGCGGCTCCTACGAGCAGTACTTC.

The genes are TRBV5-1 and TRBJ1-6; 8 bases are a match to TRBD1. Germline lookup yields CDR1 SGHRS and CDR2 YFSETQ. The CDR3 extends over 15 amino acids. After removal of 1 base from V and 6 bases from J, the junction contained 3 bases not matched to a gene. The CDR3 sequence: CASSLSTGGNSPLHF. CDR3 coding DNA: TGCGCCAGCAGCTTGAGCACAGGGGGTAATTCACCCCTCCACTTT.

V is TRBV29-1 and J is TRBJ2-7; 8 nucleotides line up with TRBD1. After removal of 2 bases from V and 1 base from J, the junction contained 7 bases not matched to a gene. This CDR3 has 15 residues. Germline lookup yields CDR1 SQVTM and CDR2 ANQGSEA. CDR3 in amino acids: CSVERTDRGSYEQYF. DNA of the CDR3: TGCAGCGTTGAACGAACCGACAGGGGTTCCTACGAGCAGTACTTC.

The V gene is TRBV2, the J gene TRBJ1-1; the D gene is possibly TRBD1 (5 bases). Germline CDR1 SNHLY, CDR2 FYNNEI. This CDR3 is built from 14 residues. Trimming cost V 0 bases and J 6 bases, with 11 bases left between them. The CDR3 sequence: CASSEAGGRAEAFF. The CDR3 DNA sequence: TGTGCCAGCAGTGAAGCGGGGGGGAGGGCTGAAGCTTTCTTT.

This clone has a single count. The chain employs TRBV19 and TRBJ1-5, with 8 nucleotides matching TRBD1. Trimming took 6 bases from V and 2 from J; bases not matched to a gene: 9. This CDR3 has 16 amino acids. The germline V gene has CDR1 LNHDA and CDR2 SQIVND (reference sequence). CDR3 nucleotides: TGTGCCAGTAGCAATATCGGACAGGGAGGCAATCAGCCCCAGCATTTT. This encodes CASSNIGQGGNQPQHF.

V gene TRBV28 combines with J gene TRBJ2-1; 8 bases agree with TRBD1. Germline trimming cut 4 bases from V and 12 bases from J; bases unmatched to any gene: 11. This CDR3 has 14 residues. The germline CDR1 and CDR2 sequences are MDHEN and SYDVKM. For the CDR3, the DNA is TGTGCCAGCAGTTCTCCGACAGGGGCGAACCGGCAGTTCTTC. Translation gives CASSSPTGANRQFF.

This clone was counted a single time. The chain uses TRBV30 and TRBJ1-2, with D possibly TRBD1 on 5 matching bases. CDR3 size: 12 residues. The V and J ends lost 7 bases and 0 bases respectively, with 9 bases between them. CDR1 is GTSNPN and CDR2 is SVGIG in the germline V gene (reference sequence). This CDR3 is CASPGPNYGYTF. The CDR3 DNA is TGTGCCTCGCCGGGACCTAACTATGGCTACACCTTC.

The V gene is TRBV12-5, the J gene TRBJ1-1; 11 bases match TRBD1. With V trimmed by 0 bases and J by 7 bases, 7 bases remained unmatched. Germline CDR1 is LGHNT and CDR2 is FRNRAP. The CDR3 has 16 residues. The CDR3 region is CASGLVLGQGALEAFF. The DNA for the CDR3 is TGTGCTAGTGGTTTGGTACTAGGACAGGGGGCCCTTGAAGCTTTCTTT. Full variable domain (rest looked up from reference TRBV12-5 and TRBJ1-1): DARVTQTPRHKVTEMGQEVTMRCQPILGHNTVFWYRQTMMQGLELLAYFRNRAPLDDSGMPKDRFSAEMPDATLATLKIQPSEPRDSAVYFCASGLVLGQGALEAFFGQGTRLTVV.

The rearrangement links TRBV28 to TRBJ2-3; the match to TRBD2 covers 12 bases. The CDR3 extends over 16 amino acids. Trimming cost V 6 bases and J 0 bases; bases outside gene matches: 4. CDR1 and CDR2 from the germline V gene are MDHEN and SYDVKM. The CDR3 sequence is CASSPSGRESTDTQYF. CDR3 nucleotide sequence: TGTGCCAGCAGCCCTAGCGGGAGGGAAAGCACAGATACGCAGTATTTT.

The gene calls are TRBV27 and TRBJ2-1, with 12 bases aligning to TRBD2. Losses at the gene ends were 5 bases for V and 9 bases for J; bases not matched to a gene: 8. CDR1 is MNHEY, CDR2 SMNVEV, per germline (reference sequence). The CDR3 extends over 15 amino acids. CDR3 sequence reads: CASSPLAGGRFEQFF. The DNA for the CDR3 is TGTGCCAGCAGTCCCCTAGCGGGGGGGCGGTTTGAGCAGTTCTTC.

This clone was seen only a few times. The chain carries TRBV7-9 and TRBJ1-1; D is ambiguous. Trimming took off 10 bases at V and 0 bases at J, with 12 bases between the two ends. Germline lookup yields CDR1 SEHNR and CDR2 FQNEAQ (reference sequence). CDR3 length: 13 amino acids. CDR3 loop: CATKWDVNTEAFF. The CDR3 DNA follows: TGTGCCACAAAGTGGGATGTGAACACTGAAGCTTTCTTT.

The V call is TRBV5-1, the J call TRBJ2-3, with 16 positions matching TRBD2. Trimming took 4 bases from V and 6 from J; bases not matched to a gene: 5. The CDR3 extends over 16 amino acids. From germline, CDR1 is SGHRS and CDR2 YFSETQ. The CDR3 region is CASSPGTSGREDTQYF. The CDR3 region has the DNA TGCGCCAGCAGCCCTGGGACTAGCGGGAGGGAGGATACGCAGTATTTT. The whole variable domain, remainder taken from reference TRBV5-1 and TRBJ2-3, is KAGVTQTPRYLIKTRGQQVTLSCSPISGHRSVSWYQQTPGQGLQFLFEYFSETQRNKGNFPGRFSGRQFSNSRSEMNVSTLELGDSALYLCASSPGTSGREDTQYFGPGTRLTVL.

The chain links TRBV5-6 to TRBJ2-1; 7 nucleotides align to TRBD1. V lost 4 bases, J lost 8 bases, and 3 bases stayed unmatched. CDR1 SGHDT and CDR2 YYEEEE come from the germline V gene. The CDR3 sequence is 12 residues long. CDR3: CASSPDRDEQFF. CDR3 DNA: TGTGCCAGCAGCCCCGACAGGGATGAGCAGTTCTTC.

CDR3 amino acids: CASSASGSYEQYF. The DNA for the CDR3 is TGTGCCAGCAGTGCTAGCGGCTCCTACGAGCAGTACTTC. This chain joins TRBV5-4 and TRBJ2-7; 7 bases map to TRBD2. The CDR3 loop spans 13 amino acids. In germline, CDR1 is SGHNT, CDR2 YYREEE (reference sequence). Losses at the gene ends were 5 bases for V and 0 bases for J; bases not matched to a gene: 2.

In this sample, this clone turned up once. The genes are TRBV7-2 and TRBJ1-1; no reliable D call. This CDR3 spans 12 amino acids. Trimming stripped 1 base from V and 4 bases from J, with 4 bases between. In germline, CDR1 is SGHTA, CDR2 FQGNSA. In DNA, the CDR3 is TGTGCCAGCAGCTTAGGGGTCACTGAAGCTTTCTTT. Translation gives CASSLGVTEAFF. The variable domain in full, with the rest retrieved from reference TRBV7-2 and TRBJ1-1, is GAGVSQSPSNKVTEKGKDVELRCDPISGHTALYWYRQSLGQGLEFLIYFQGNSAPDKSGLPSDRFSAERTGGSVSTLTIQRTQQEDSAVYLCASSLGVTEAFFGQGTRLTVV.

The chain couples TRBV19 to TRBJ1-1; a weak D match, TRBD1 (5 bases). V was shortened by 7 bases and J by 3 bases, with 33 bases between the two germline ends. The germline V gene encodes CDR1 LNHDA and CDR2 SQIVND (reference sequence). This CDR3 spans 20 amino acids. CDR3 DNA: TGTGCCAGTATCGCCAGGGATAACAGTCGGCCGTCGGCCAGACACACTGAAGCTTTCTTT. It codes for CASIARDNSRPSARHTEAFF.

The chain joins TRBV4-2 to TRBJ1-5; 10 bases are a match to TRBD1. Germline CDR1 reads LGHNA; CDR2 reads YNFKEQ. The CDR3 contains 18 residues. V lost 4 bases, J lost 2 bases, and 11 bases stayed unmatched. CDR3 in DNA: TGTGCCAGCAGCCGAGATTCGTCGGGGACAGGGGGCAATCAGCCCCAGCATTTT. It encodes CASSRDSSGTGGNQPQHF.

V is TRBV27 and J is TRBJ2-7, with D unresolved. Germline-derived CDR1 and CDR2 are MNHEY and SMNVEV (reference sequence). The ends were cut back, 8 bases at V and 0 bases at J, with 11 bases in the middle. This CDR3 has 13 amino acids. Here the CDR3 reads CASRSLSSYEQYF. The CDR3 coding sequence is TGTGCCAGCCGATCCTTGAGCTCCTACGAGCAGTACTTC.

The rearrangement joins TRBV15 to TRBJ1-4; 9 nucleotides agree with TRBD1. There are 16 residues in the CDR3. J lost 7 bases, V lost 3 bases, and 9 bases had no gene match. Germline CDR1 LNHNV, CDR2 YYDKDF (reference sequence). The CDR3 nucleotides are TGTGCCACCAGCAGCACTCCGGGACAGGGAGGTGAAAAACTGTTTTTT. As protein: CATSSTPGQGGEKLFF.

The chain recombines TRBV20-1 with TRBJ2-3, with D hard to call. Germline CDR1 DFQATT, CDR2 SNEGSKA (reference sequence). The V end was cut by 1 base, the J end by 1 base, with 0 bases between. The CDR3 contains 11 residues. CDR3: CSARGTDTQYF. As DNA, the CDR3 is TGCAGTGCTAGAGGCACAGATACGCAGTATTTT.

This chain uses TRBV9 with TRBJ2-3, with 8 bases lining up with TRBD2. V dropped 5 bases and J dropped 0; count of bases not matched to a gene: 8. The CDR3 loop spans 16 amino acids. The germline CDR1 and CDR2 sequences are SGDLS and YYNGEE. Here the CDR3 reads CASSPPASGSTDTQYF. The DNA of the CDR3 is TGTGCCAGCAGTCCCCCCGCTAGCGGGAGCACAGATACGCAGTATTTT.

V gene TRBV9 combines with J gene TRBJ2-1; the match to TRBD1 covers 9 bases. Germline CDR1 and CDR2: SGDLS and YYNGEE. Trimming removed 4 bases from V and 11 bases from J; junction bases left unmatched: 10. The CDR3 extends over 14 amino acids. The CDR3: CASSRDRVGHQQFF. CDR3 DNA: TGTGCCAGCAGCCGGGACAGGGTAGGGCACCAGCAGTTCTTC. Full variable domain (outside the CDR3, taken from reference TRBV9 and TRBJ2-1): DSGVTQTPKHLITATGQRVTLRCSPRSGDLSVYWYQQSLDQGLQFLIQYYNGEERAKGNILERFSAQQFPDLHSELNLSSLELGDSALYFCASSRDRVGHQQFFGPGTRLTVL.

The rearrangement links TRBV29-1 to TRBJ1-2, with D uncertain. There are 12 residues in the CDR3. Trimming took off 7 bases at V and 6 bases at J, with 15 bases between the two ends. Looked up from germline, CDR1 is SQVTM and CDR2 is ANQGSEA. The CDR3 DNA sequence: TGCAGCGGTCGGCAAACCCTCCATGGCTACACCTTC. Translation gives CSGRQTLHGYTF.